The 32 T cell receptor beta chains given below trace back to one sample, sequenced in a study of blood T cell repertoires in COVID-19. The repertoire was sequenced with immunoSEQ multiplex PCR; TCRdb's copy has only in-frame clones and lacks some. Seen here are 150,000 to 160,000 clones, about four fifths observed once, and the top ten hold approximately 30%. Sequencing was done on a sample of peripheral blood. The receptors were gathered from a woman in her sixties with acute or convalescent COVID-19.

Here the CDR3 DNA reads TGTGCCAGCAGTTGGCTGGGAGGCAATGAGCAGTTCTTC. Its translation is CASSWLGGNEQFF. The chain links TRBV6-5 to TRBJ2-1; D is perhaps TRBD2 (6 bases). The germline V gene encodes CDR1 MNHEY and CDR2 SVGAGI. The V end lost 4 bases, the J end lost 6 bases, and 10 bases lay between the germline ends. The CDR3 has 13 amino acids.

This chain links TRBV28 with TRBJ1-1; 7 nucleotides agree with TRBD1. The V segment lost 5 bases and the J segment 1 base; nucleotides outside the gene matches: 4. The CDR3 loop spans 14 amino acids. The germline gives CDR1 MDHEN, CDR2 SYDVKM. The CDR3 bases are TGTGCCAGCAGTGCCTACAGGGGGAACACTGAAGCTTTCTTT. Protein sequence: CASSAYRGNTEAFF.

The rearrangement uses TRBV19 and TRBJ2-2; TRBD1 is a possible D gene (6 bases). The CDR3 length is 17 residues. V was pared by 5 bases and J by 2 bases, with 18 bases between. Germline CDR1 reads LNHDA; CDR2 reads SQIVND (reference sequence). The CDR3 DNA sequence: TGTGCCAGTAGTGCGACCCCGCAGGGGACCAACACCGGGGAGCTGTTTTTT. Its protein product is CASSATPQGTNTGELFF. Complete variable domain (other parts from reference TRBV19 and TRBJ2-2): DGGITQSPKYLFRKEGQNVTLSCEQNLNHDAMYWYRQDPGQGLRLIYYSQIVNDFQKGDIAEGYSVSREKKESFPLTVTSAQKNPTAFYLCASSATPQGTNTGELFFGEGSRLTVL.

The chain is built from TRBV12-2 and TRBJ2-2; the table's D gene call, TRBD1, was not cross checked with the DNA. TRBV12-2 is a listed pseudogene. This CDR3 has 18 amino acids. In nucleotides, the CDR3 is TGTGCAAGTCGCTTACTATCTTCAGGGGCGGATCACACCGGGGAGCTGTTTTTT. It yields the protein CASRLLSSGADHTGELFF.

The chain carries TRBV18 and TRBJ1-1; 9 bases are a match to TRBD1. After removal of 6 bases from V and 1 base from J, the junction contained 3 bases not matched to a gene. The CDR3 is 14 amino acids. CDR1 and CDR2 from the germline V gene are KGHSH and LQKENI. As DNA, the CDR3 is TGTGCCAGCTCGGGGACAGGGCAGAACACTGAAGCTTTCTTT. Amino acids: CASSGTGQNTEAFF. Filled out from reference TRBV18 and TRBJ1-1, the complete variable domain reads NAGVMQNPRHLVRRRGQEARLRCSPMKGHSHVYWYRQLPEEGLKFMVYLQKENIIDESGMPKERFSAEFPKEGPSILRIQQVVRGDSAAYFCASSGTGQNTEAFFGQGTRLTVV.

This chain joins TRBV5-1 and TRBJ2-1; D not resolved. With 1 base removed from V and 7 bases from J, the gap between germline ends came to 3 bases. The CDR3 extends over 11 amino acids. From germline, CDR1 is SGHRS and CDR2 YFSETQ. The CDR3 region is CASSLRNEQFF. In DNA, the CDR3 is TGCGCCAGCAGCTTGCGTAATGAGCAGTTCTTC.

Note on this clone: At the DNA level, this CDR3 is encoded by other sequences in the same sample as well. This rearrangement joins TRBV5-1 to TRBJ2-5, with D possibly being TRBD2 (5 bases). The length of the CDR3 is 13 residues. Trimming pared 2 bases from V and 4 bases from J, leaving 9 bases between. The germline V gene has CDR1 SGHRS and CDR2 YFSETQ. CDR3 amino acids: CASSLLGRETQYF. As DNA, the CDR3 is TGCGCCAGCAGCTTACTAGGGAGAGAGACCCAGTACTTC. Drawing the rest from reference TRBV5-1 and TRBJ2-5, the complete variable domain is KAGVTQTPRYLIKTRGQQVTLSCSPISGHRSVSWYQQTPGQGLQFLFEYFSETQRNKGNFPGRFSGRQFSNSRSEMNVSTLELGDSALYLCASSLLGRETQYFGPGTRLLVL.

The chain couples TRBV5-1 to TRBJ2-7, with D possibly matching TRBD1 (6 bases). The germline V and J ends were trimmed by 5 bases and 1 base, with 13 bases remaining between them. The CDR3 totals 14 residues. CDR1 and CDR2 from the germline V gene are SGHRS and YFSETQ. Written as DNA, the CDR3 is TGCGCCAGCAGTTCGGCAGGGGCTTCCTACGAGCAGTACTTC. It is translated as CASSSAGASYEQYF.

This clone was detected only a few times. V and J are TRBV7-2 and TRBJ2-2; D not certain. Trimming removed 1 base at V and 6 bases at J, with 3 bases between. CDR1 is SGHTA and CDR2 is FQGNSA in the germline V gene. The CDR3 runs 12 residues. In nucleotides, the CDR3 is TGTGCCAGCAGCTTAGGGCCCGGGGAGCTGTTTTTT. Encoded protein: CASSLGPGELFF.

The CDR3 region has the DNA TGTGCCAGCAGTGGACAGGGAAATGTTTTTTCTGGAAACACCATATATTTT. It codes for CASSGQGNVFSGNTIYF. The rearrangement links TRBV21-1 to TRBJ1-3; the table's TRBD1 call for D was not verified on the DNA. TRBV21-1 is designated a pseudogene. This CDR3 has 17 amino acids.

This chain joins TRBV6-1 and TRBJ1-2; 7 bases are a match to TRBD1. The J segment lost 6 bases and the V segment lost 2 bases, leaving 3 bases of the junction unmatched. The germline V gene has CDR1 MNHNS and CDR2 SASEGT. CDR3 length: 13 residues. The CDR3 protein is CASSESGQHGYTF. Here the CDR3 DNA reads TGTGCCAGCAGTGAATCGGGACAGCATGGCTACACCTTC.

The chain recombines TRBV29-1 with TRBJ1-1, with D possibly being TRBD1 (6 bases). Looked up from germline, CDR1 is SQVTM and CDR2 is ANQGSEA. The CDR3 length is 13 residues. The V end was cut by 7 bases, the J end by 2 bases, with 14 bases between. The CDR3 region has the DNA TGCAGCGCCAGACAGGTCGCAAACACTGAAGCTTTCTTT. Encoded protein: CSARQVANTEAFF.

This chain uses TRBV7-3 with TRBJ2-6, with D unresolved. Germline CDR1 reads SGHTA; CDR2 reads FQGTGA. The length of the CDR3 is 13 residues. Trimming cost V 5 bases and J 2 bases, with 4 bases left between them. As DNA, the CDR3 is TGTGCCAGCAGCCCGGCTGGGGCCAACGTCCTGACTTTC. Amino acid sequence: CASSPAGANVLTF.

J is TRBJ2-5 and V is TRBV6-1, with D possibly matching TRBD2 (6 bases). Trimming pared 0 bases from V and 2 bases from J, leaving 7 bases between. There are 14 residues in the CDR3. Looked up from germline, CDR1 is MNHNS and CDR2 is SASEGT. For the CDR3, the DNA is TGTGCCAGCAGTGAAGCGGGGGGACAAGAGACCCAGTACTTC. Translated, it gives CASSEAGGQETQYF.

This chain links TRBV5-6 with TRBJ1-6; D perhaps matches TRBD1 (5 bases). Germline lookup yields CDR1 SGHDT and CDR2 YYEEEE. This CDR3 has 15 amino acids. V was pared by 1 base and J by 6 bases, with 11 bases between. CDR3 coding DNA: TGTGCCAGCAGCTTGAGGGGCGCGAGTAATTCACCCCTCCACTTT. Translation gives CASSLRGASNSPLHF.

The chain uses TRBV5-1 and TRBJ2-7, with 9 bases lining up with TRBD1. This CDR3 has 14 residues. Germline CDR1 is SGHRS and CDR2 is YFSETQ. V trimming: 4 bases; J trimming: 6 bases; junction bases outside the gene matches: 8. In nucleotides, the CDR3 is TGCGCCAGCAGCCCCGGACAGGGGCGATTCGAGCAGTACTTC. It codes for CASSPGQGRFEQYF. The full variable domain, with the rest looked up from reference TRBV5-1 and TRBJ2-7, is KAGVTQTPRYLIKTRGQQVTLSCSPISGHRSVSWYQQTPGQGLQFLFEYFSETQRNKGNFPGRFSGRQFSNSRSEMNVSTLELGDSALYLCASSPGQGRFEQYFGPGTRLTVT.

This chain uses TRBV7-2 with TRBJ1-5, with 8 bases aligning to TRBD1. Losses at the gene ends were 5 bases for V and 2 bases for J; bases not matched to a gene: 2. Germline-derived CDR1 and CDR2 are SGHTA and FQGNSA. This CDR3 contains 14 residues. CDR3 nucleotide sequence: TGTGCCAGCAGCATGACAGGGGGCAATCAGCCCCAGCATTTT. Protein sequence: CASSMTGGNQPQHF.

The DNA for the CDR3 is TGTGCCAGCAGTTTATCGGGGGTAACTAATGAAAAACTGTTTTTT. Amino acid sequence: CASSLSGVTNEKLFF. The chain has TRBV28 and TRBJ1-4; perhaps TRBD1 as D (5 bases). V lost 1 base, J lost 1 base, and 7 bases lay in between. Germline V lookup: CDR1 MDHEN, CDR2 SYDVKM. The CDR3 is 15 amino acids.

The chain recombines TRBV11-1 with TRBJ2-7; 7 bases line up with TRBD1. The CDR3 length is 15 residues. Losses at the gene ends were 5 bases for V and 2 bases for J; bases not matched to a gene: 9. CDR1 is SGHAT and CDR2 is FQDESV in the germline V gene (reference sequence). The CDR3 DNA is TGTGCCAGCAGCCCGGACAGGTTGAGAGCCTACGAGCAGTACTTC. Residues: CASSPDRLRAYEQYF. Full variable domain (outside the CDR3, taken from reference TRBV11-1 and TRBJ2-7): EAEVAQSPRYKITEKSQAVAFWCDPISGHATLYWYRQILGQGPELLVQFQDESVVDDSQLPKDRFSAERLKGVDSTLKIQPAELGDSAMYLCASSPDRLRAYEQYFGPGTRLTVT.

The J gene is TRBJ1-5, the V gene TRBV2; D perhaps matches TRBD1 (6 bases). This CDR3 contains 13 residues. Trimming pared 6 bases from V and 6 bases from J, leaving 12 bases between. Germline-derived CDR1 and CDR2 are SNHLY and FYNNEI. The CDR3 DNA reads TGTGCCAGCAGATCAGGGGCGGGTCAGCCCCAGCATTTT. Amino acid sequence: CASRSGAGQPQHF.

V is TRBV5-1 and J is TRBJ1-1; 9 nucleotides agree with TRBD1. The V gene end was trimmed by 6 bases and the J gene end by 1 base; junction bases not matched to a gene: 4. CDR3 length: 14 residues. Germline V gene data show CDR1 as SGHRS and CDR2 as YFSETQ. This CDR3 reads CASKTGGSNTEAFF. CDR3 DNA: TGCGCCAGCAAGACAGGGGGATCGAACACTGAAGCTTTCTTT.

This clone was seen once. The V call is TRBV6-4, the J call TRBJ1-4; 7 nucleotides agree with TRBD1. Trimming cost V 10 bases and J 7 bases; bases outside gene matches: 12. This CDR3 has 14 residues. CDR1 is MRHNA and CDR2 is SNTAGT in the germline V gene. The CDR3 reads CANGNRGPSEKLFF. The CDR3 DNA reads TGTGCCAACGGAAACAGGGGCCCCAGTGAAAAACTGTTTTTT.

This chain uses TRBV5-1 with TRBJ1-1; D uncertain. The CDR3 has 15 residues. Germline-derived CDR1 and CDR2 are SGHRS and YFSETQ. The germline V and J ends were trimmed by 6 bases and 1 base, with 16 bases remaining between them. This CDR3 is CASKPFPGGNTEAFF. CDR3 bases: TGCGCCAGCAAGCCCTTCCCGGGAGGGAACACTGAAGCTTTCTTT.

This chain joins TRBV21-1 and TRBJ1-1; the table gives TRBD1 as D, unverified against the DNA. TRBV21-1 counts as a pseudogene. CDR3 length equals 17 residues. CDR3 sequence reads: CASSKVRDRGLNTEAFF. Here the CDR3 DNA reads TGTGCCAGCAGCAAAGTTCGGGACAGGGGGTTGAACACTGAAGCTTTCTTT.

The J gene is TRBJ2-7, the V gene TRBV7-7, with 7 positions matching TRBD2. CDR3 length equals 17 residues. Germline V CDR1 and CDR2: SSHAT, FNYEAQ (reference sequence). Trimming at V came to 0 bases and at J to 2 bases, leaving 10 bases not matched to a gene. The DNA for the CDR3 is TGTGCCAGCAGCTTAGCCCGGGAGGCGGACGGGGCCTACGAGCAGTACGTC. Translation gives CASSLAREADGAYEQYV.

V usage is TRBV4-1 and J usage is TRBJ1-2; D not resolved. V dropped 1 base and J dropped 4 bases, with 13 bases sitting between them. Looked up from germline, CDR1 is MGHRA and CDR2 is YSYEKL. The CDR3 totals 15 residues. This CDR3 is CASSQAARKLYGYTF. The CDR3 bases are TGCGCCAGCAGCCAAGCCGCCAGGAAACTCTATGGCTACACCTTC.

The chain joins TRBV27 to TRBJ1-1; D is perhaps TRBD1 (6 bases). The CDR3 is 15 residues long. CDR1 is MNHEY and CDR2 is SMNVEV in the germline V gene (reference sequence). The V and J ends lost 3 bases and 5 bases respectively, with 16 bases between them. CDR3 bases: TGTGCCAGCAGTTTCACAGGGAAGATGGGAACTGAAGCTTTCTTT. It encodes CASSFTGKMGTEAFF.

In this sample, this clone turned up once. The CDR3 loop is CASSLASGFEQFF. The DNA of the CDR3 is TGCGCCAGCAGCTTGGCCAGCGGATTTGAGCAGTTCTTC. The rearrangement uses TRBV5-1 and TRBJ2-1; tentatively, D is TRBD2 (5 bases). Germline V gene lookup returns CDR1 SGHRS and CDR2 YFSETQ. V lost 0 bases and J 9 bases, leaving 10 bases between the germline ends. This CDR3 region has 13 residues.

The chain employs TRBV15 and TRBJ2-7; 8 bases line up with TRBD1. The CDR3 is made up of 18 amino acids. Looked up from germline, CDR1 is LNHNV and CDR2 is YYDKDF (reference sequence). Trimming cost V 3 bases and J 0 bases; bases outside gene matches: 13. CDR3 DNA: TGTGCCACCAGCAGGGGGACCCCGGGGACAGGTAGCTCCTACGAGCAGTACGTC. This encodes CATSRGTPGTGSSYEQYV.

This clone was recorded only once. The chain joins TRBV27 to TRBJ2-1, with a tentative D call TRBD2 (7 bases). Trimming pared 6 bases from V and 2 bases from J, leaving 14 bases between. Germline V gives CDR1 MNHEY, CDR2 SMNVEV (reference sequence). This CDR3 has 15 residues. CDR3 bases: TGTGCCAGCAGATACGTGGGGGGGCCCTACAATGAGCAGTTCTTC. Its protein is CASRYVGGPYNEQFF.

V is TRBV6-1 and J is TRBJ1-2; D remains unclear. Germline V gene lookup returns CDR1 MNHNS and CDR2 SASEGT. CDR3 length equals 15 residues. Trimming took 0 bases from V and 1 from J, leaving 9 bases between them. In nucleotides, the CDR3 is TGTGCCAGCAGTGAAGCTTCGGAGGGTAACTATGGCTACACCTTC. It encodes CASSEASEGNYGYTF.

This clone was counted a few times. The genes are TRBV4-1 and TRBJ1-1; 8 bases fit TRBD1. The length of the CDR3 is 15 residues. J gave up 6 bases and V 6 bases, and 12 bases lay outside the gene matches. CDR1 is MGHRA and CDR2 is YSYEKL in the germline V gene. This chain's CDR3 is CASRLFRDRFSEAFF. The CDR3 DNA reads TGCGCCAGCAGACTCTTCCGGGACAGGTTTTCTGAAGCTTTCTTT.